This T cell receptor (beta chain) appears in the sequencing data of a study of early T cells in non-severe SARS-CoV-2 infection. Study-wide context: Bulk RNA from unsorted whole blood was sequenced; chains were unpaired.

Each CDR3 protein is one row after TCRdb ran MiXCR on the 5' RACE reads. The sample lists tens of thousands of distinct CDR3 sequences, under 9% occurring once. The table lists this clonotype with a few counts. The CDR3 extends over 12 amino acids. Germline CDR1 reads GTSNPN; CDR2 reads SVGIG (reference sequence). V lost 4 bases to trimming and J lost 9 bases, with 16 bases between them. The rearrangement uses TRBV30 and TRBJ2-7; D is unclear. The origin of this receptor is an adult who was a healthcare worker with PCR-confirmed SARS-CoV-2 infection or an uninfected control (not recorded which). The material sequenced was whole blood, taken at baseline. CDR3: CAWNSSPYGQYF. The CDR3 bases are TGTGCCTGGAACTCGAGCCCCTATGGGCAGTACTTC.